In its sample, the clone carrying this T cell receptor (beta chain) was seen once. Data came from immunoSEQ multiplex PCR; TCRdb stores just in-frame clones and leaves some out. In the table there are about 160,000 clones, under 96% of which are singletons. Germline V gene sequence: CDR1 LGHDT, CDR2 YNNKEL (reference sequence). The junction had 6 bases not matched to a gene; V was cut back by 4 bases and J by 2 bases. The CDR3 runs to 15 residues. This record comes from a study of control samples from healthy donors and cancer patients. The source material was blood. This receptor was taken from a woman younger than 45 in good health. The chain uses TRBV3-1 (or the pseudogene TRBV3-2) and TRBJ1-2; 8 bases map to TRBD1. The CDR3 nucleotides are TGTGCCAGCAGCCCGGGACAGGTGATCAACTATGGCTACACCTTC. Translated: CASSPGQVINYGYTF.